The next 8 T cell receptor beta chains were all read from a single sample in a study of T-cell reconstitution after alpha-beta-depleted transplantation in children (dated by TCRdb to 2015 to 2016). The sample's treatment or condition, from its label and the paper: allogeneic hematopoietic cell transplantation with graft depleted of TCRalphabeta T cells and CD19 B cells. The library was produced with PCR. The sequencer listed for this sample is Illumina HiSeq 2500. Molecular barcoding was employed in the preparation of TCR libraries, with unique molecular identifiers being used to normalize TCRbeta repertoire quantification. TCRdb applied fastp at Q25 and MiXCR to the public reads, then kept only in-frame beta chains. Every distinct CDR3 protein forms one entry, paired with its most common genes and DNA. In all, the sample holds 490,000 or so distinct CDR3 sequences, and 10% to 13% of those were seen once. The top ten clones comprise just over 2% of the sample.

This specimen was PBMCs, taken before TCRalphabeta/CD19-depleted stem cell transplant. These TCRs come from a child younger than 10 with inherited bone marrow failure, due to receive a stem cell transplant.

This clonotype was found many times. The chain employs TRBV28 and TRBJ2-1; D unclear. The CDR3 spans 12 residues. The germline V and J ends were trimmed by 1 base and 10 bases, with 8 bases remaining between them. Germline V CDR1 and CDR2: MDHEN, SYDVKM. In DNA, the CDR3 is TGTGCCAGCAGTTTATTTATCGAAGAGCAGTTCTTC. This gives the protein CASSLFIEEQFF.

The chain couples TRBV4-3 to TRBJ2-2; TRBD2 agrees at 15 bases. The germline V gene encodes CDR1 LGHNA and CDR2 YSLEER. The CDR3 has 16 residues. Trimming cost V 4 bases and J 9 bases; bases outside gene matches: 6. CDR3 protein: CASSPGLAGGIRELFF. The CDR3, as DNA: TGCGCCAGCAGCCCGGGACTAGCGGGAGGTATCCGGGAGCTGTTTTTT.

A few counts support this clonotype. This chain links TRBV19 with TRBJ2-5, with D tentatively TRBD1 (6 bases). The CDR3 runs 15 residues. The V and J ends lost 5 bases and 5 bases respectively, with 18 bases between them. The germline CDR1 and CDR2 sequences are LNHDA and SQIVND (reference sequence). Written as DNA, the CDR3 is TGTGCCAGTAGTTTCAGGGGCACACAAGGGGAGACCCAGTACTTC. This sequence encodes CASSFRGTQGETQYF.

Ten or more counts support this clonotype. The chain combines TRBV5-1 with TRBJ2-5, with a tentative D call TRBD2 (6 bases). V dropped 2 bases and J dropped 3 bases, with 8 bases sitting between them. Germline values: CDR1 SGHRS, CDR2 YFSETQ. CDR3 length: 13 residues. DNA of the CDR3: TGCGCCAGCAGCTTACTAGCTAAAGAGACCCAGTACTTC. Translation gives CASSLLAKETQYF.

This clonotype came up many times. This chain links TRBV7-8 with TRBJ1-2; D might be TRBD1 (5 bases). Trimming cost V 2 bases and J 4 bases, with 11 bases left between them. Germline assignment: CDR1 SGHVS and CDR2 FQNEAQ. This CDR3 spans 14 amino acids. CDR3 in amino acids: CASSLFGRAYGYTF. In nucleotides, the CDR3 is TGTGCCAGCAGCTTATTCGGCAGGGCCTATGGCTACACCTTC.

This clonotype was counted at least ten times. The chain combines TRBV27 with TRBJ2-7, with 7 bases identical to TRBD1. Germline assignment: CDR1 MNHEY and CDR2 SMNVEV (reference sequence). The J segment lost 2 bases and the V segment lost 5 bases, leaving 6 bases of the junction unmatched. This CDR3 has 14 amino acids. CDR3 region: CASSHRGETYEQYF. The CDR3 DNA reads as TGTGCCAGCAGTCACAGGGGCGAAACCTACGAGCAGTACTTC.

At least ten counts were recorded for this clonotype. V gene TRBV27 combines with J gene TRBJ1-5, with unresolved D. Germline CDR1 reads MNHEY; CDR2 reads SMNVEV (reference sequence). The CDR3 is 14 amino acids. The V end was cut by 0 bases, the J end by 5 bases, with 8 bases between. CDR3: CASSLSTRDQPQHF. DNA of the CDR3: TGTGCCAGCAGTTTATCGACCAGAGATCAGCCCCAGCATTTT.

A word on this clonotype: This may arise from a read error, as a much more abundant clone is one base away. The chain has TRBV4-2 and TRBJ2-1; the D gene could be TRBD1 or TRBD2 (5 bases each). The CDR3 runs to 15 residues. Germline assignment: CDR1 LGHNA and CDR2 YNFKEQ. The CDR3 reads CAGSHRDGLYNEQFF. The CDR3 DNA is TGTGCCGGCAGCCACCGGGACGGCCTCTACAATGAGCAGTTCTTC.